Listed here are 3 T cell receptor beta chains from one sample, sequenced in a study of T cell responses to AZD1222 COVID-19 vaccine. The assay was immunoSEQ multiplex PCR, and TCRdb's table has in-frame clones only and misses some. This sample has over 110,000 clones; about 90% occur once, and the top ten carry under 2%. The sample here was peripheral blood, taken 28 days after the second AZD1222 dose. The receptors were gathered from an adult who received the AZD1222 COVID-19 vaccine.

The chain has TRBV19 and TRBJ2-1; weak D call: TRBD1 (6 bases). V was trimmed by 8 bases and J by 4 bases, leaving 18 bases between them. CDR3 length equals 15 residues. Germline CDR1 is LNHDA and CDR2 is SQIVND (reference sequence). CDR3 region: CASRLNWGPYNEQFF. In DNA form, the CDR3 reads TGTGCCAGTCGTCTGAATTGGGGGCCGTACAATGAGCAGTTCTTC.

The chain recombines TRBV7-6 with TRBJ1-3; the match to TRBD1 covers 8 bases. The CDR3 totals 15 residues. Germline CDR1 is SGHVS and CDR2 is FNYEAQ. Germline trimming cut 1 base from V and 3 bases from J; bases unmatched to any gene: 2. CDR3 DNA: TGTGCCAGCAGCTTAGACGGACAGGGTGGAAACACCATATATTTT. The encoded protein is CASSLDGQGGNTIYF.

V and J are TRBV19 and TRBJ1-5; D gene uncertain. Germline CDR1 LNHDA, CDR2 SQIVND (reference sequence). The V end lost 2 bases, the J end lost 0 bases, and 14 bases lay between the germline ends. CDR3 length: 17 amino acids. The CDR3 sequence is CASSIFAGRSSNQPQHF. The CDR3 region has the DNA TGTGCCAGTAGTATATTCGCGGGAAGAAGTAGCAATCAGCCCCAGCATTTT.